The T cell receptor beta chain described here comes from a study of cytomegalovirus exposure and HLA in healthy donors. Overall study context: The 120 validation repertoires, a later analysis reported, used the same platform as the 700 or so repertoires from the first cohort. Broader study findings: In vitro confirmation showed three CMV-associated chains to be CMV antigen specific.

This clone was seen just once. Its target is unknown. The method was immunoSEQ multiplex PCR; TCRdb's version includes in-frame clones alone and lacks a portion of them. The data hold over 200,000 clones, with approximately 88% observed a single time. V was trimmed by 1 base and J by 3 bases, leaving 20 bases between them. This CDR3 is 17 amino acids long. The germline gives CDR1 SQVTM, CDR2 ANQGSEA. The chain is built from TRBV29-1 and TRBJ2-3; D not resolved. The origin of this receptor is a woman under 40 in good health and CMV-seropositive. Specimen: PBMCs. The CDR3 spells CSVEVWGTADETDTQYF. The CDR3 coding sequence is TGCAGCGTTGAAGTATGGGGAACCGCCGATGAGACAGATACGCAGTATTTT.